The 12 T cell receptor beta chains given below trace back to one sample, sequenced in a study of T-cell reconstitution after alpha-beta-depleted transplantation in children. Using unique molecular identifiers, the investigators prepared the TCRbeta library. TCRdb re-analysed the PCR reads in MiXCR, keeping a single row per CDR3 protein. The profile shows some 550,000 distinct CDR3 sequences, 15% to 20% of them singletons. The source material was PBMCs from the stem cell graft donor, sampled from the stem cell graft. The receptors come from a human donor who donated a stem cell graft to a child with acute lymphoblastic leukemia.

The CDR3 bases are TGTGCCAGCAGCTTTCGACTAGCGGGAGGTACAGATACGCAGTATTTT. This translates into CASSFRLAGGTDTQYF. V is TRBV7-2 and J is TRBJ2-3; 13 nucleotides align to TRBD2. The V gene's germline CDR1 is SGHTA and CDR2 FQGNSA. The CDR3 length is 16 residues. The ends lost 3 bases at V and 3 bases at J; junction bases unmatched: 3.

This clonotype turned up a few times. The genes are TRBV20-1 and TRBJ1-4; no reliable D call. The length of the CDR3 is 14 residues. CDR1 is DFQATT, CDR2 SNEGSKA, per germline (reference sequence). V was trimmed by 1 base and J by 6 bases, leaving 12 bases between them. The CDR3 DNA follows: TGCAGTGCTAGAGCGGGAGCTCATCATGAAAAACTGTTTTTT. This codes for CSARAGAHHEKLFF.

The CDR3 protein is CASNTDSYSNQPQHF. CDR3 DNA sequence: TGTGCCAGCAACACCGACAGTTATAGCAATCAGCCCCAGCATTTT. The chain couples TRBV6-2 or TRBV6-3 to TRBJ1-5; D is perhaps TRBD1 (5 bases). Germline CDR1 and CDR2: MNHEY and SVGEGT. V dropped 7 bases and J dropped 0 bases, with 13 bases sitting between them. The CDR3 spans 15 residues.

The chain uses TRBV27 and TRBJ1-2; tentatively, D is TRBD1 (6 bases). The CDR3 extends over 13 amino acids. V gave up 6 bases and J gave up 7 bases, with 15 bases separating them. Germline values: CDR1 MNHEY, CDR2 SMNVEV (reference sequence). CDR3 nucleotides: TGTGCCAGCAGACCGTTGGGGGGCGCTGGCTACACCTTC. As protein: CASRPLGGAGYTF.

This sequence joins TRBV7-9 and TRBJ2-1; no reliable D call. The V end was cut by 1 base, the J end by 5 bases, with 9 bases between. This CDR3 is 14 amino acids long. CDR1 is SEHNR, CDR2 FQNEAQ, per germline (reference sequence). CDR3: CASSLGASNNEQFF. CDR3 nucleotide sequence: TGTGCCAGCAGCTTAGGGGCTTCGAACAATGAGCAGTTCTTC.

Turning to this clonotype: Germline is not matched at one junction end, which may reflect a read error. The chain links TRBV20-1 to TRBJ2-1; 9 nucleotides agree with TRBD2. Germline CDR1 is DFQATT and CDR2 is SNEGSKA (reference sequence). The CDR3 runs to 15 residues. The CDR3 here is CCARDPSGVYNEQFF. CDR3 in DNA: TGCTGTGCTAGAGATCCTAGCGGGGTATACAATGAGCAGTTCTTC.

This clonotype was seen more than once but under ten times. This sequence joins TRBV10-1 and TRBJ2-2; D may be TRBD2 (6 bases). The CDR3 loop spans 15 amino acids. The ends were cut back, 2 bases at V and 2 bases at J, with 9 bases in the middle. Per the germline V gene, CDR1 is WNHNN and CDR2 is SYGVQD (reference sequence). In nucleotides, the CDR3 is TGCGCCAGCAGTGAGAGGGGACTCAACACCGGGGAGCTGTTTTTT. This gives the protein CASSERGLNTGELFF.

The sample holds a few counts of this clonotype. Here the CDR3 reads CSVGPVNEKLFF. The DNA for the CDR3 is TGCAGCGTGGGACCGGTCAATGAAAAACTGTTTTTT. V and J are TRBV29-1 and TRBJ1-4, with D tentatively TRBD1 (5 bases). The germline gives CDR1 SQVTM, CDR2 ANQGSEA. V was cut by 6 bases and J by 5 bases, with 10 bases left in between. This CDR3 comprises 12 residues. The whole variable domain, remainder taken from reference TRBV29-1 and TRBJ1-4, is SAVISQKPSRDICQRGTSLTIQCQVDSQVTMMFWYRQQPGQSLTLIATANQGSEATYESGFVIDKFPISRPNLTFSTLTVSNMSPEDSSIYLCSVGPVNEKLFFGSGTQLSVL.

This clonotype was observed a handful of times. The V call is TRBV5-6, the J call TRBJ1-1; maybe TRBD1 (5 bases). The length of the CDR3 is 14 residues. The V gene's germline CDR1 is SGHDT and CDR2 YYEEEE. With 2 bases removed from V and 4 bases from J, the gap between germline ends came to 12 bases. The CDR3 DNA reads as TGTGCCAGCAGCTTTGGGGCTCTGGGCACTGAAGCTTTCTTT. Translation gives CASSFGALGTEAFF. The full variable domain, with the rest looked up from reference TRBV5-6 and TRBJ1-1, is DAGVTQSPTHLIKTRGQQVTLRCSPKSGHDTVSWYQQALGQGPQFIFQYYEEEERQRGNFPDRFSGHQFPNYSSELNVNALLLGDSALYLCASSFGALGTEAFFGQGTRLTVV.

In its sample, this clonotype was seen a few times. For the CDR3, the DNA is TGTGCCAGCGGCTGGACAGGCGAGCAGTACTTC. The encoded protein is CASGWTGEQYF. The J gene is TRBJ2-7, the V gene TRBV27; 7 bases are shared with TRBD1. The V and J ends lost 8 bases and 6 bases, in that order; junction bases with no gene match: 4. Per germline, CDR1 MNHEY and CDR2 SMNVEV (reference sequence). The CDR3 runs 11 residues.

CDR3 in DNA: TGTGCCAGCTCACCACCAGGGACAGGGGGCCTTCAGCCCCAGCATTTT. Encoded protein: CASSPPGTGGLQPQHF. This sequence joins TRBV18 and TRBJ1-5; 12 positions match TRBD1. The germline gives CDR1 KGHSH, CDR2 LQKENI. The CDR3 runs 16 residues. The V gene end was trimmed by 0 bases and the J gene end by 6 bases; junction bases not matched to a gene: 3.

This clonotype was detected only a few times. DNA of the CDR3: TGCGCCAGCAGCCACTCCAGCGGGGAAGGGGGCTCCTACGAGCAGTACTTC. It is translated as CASSHSSGEGGSYEQYF. This chain links TRBV5-1 with TRBJ2-7; a possible D gene is TRBD2 (7 bases). Trimming took off 4 bases at V and 0 bases at J, with 20 bases between the two ends. CDR3 size: 17 residues. Germline CDR1 is SGHRS and CDR2 is YFSETQ.